This T cell receptor beta chain was captured by sequencing in a study of OX40 agonist ivuxolimab in advanced cancers. General study points: CD8+ T cells were the subset that, on average, had more expanded clones than CD4+.

Concerning this clone itself: The antigen is unknown.

Trimming at V came to 4 bases and at J to 5 bases, leaving 6 bases not matched to a gene. The CDR3 has 15 amino acids. Germline V CDR1 and CDR2: ENHRY, SYGVKD. Clones were sequenced by immunoSEQ multiplex PCR, and TCRdb holds only the in-frame ones, with some missing. The data contain approximately 77,000 clones, 85% of them singletons. Collection of blood occurred at baseline, at cycle 4 day 1, and at cycle 7 day 1. This chain uses TRBV10-3 with TRBJ2-3; TRBD2 matches 10 bases. The TCR comes from an adult with an advanced solid tumor such as melanoma, head and neck, liver or kidney cancer. The material sequenced was CD4+ or CD8+ T cells sorted from blood, taken in a trial of the OX40 agonist ivuxolimab. The CDR3 nucleotides read TGTGCCATCAGTGGGACTAGCGGTTTTCAAGATACGCAGTATTTT. It specifies CAISGTSGFQDTQYF.